This section outlines one T cell receptor beta chain sequence together with its context. These data originate in a study of monozygotic twins with inflammatory bowel disease. Reprocessing the 5' RACE reads, TCRdb reports a single entry for every CDR3 protein and omits DNA. The sample table sets out about 300,000 distinct CDR3 sequences. Germline CDR1 reads LGHNA; CDR2 reads YSLEER. The CDR3 sequence is 18 residues long. The receptor's source is a human donor with ulcerative colitis or Crohn's disease, or a healthy co-twin of an affected twin (not recorded which). The chain uses TRBV4-3 and TRBJ2-2; TCRdb reports TRBD1, a call that lacks DNA to check it against. Material for sequencing was blood. The CDR3 reads CASSHGVSGTGNTGELFF.